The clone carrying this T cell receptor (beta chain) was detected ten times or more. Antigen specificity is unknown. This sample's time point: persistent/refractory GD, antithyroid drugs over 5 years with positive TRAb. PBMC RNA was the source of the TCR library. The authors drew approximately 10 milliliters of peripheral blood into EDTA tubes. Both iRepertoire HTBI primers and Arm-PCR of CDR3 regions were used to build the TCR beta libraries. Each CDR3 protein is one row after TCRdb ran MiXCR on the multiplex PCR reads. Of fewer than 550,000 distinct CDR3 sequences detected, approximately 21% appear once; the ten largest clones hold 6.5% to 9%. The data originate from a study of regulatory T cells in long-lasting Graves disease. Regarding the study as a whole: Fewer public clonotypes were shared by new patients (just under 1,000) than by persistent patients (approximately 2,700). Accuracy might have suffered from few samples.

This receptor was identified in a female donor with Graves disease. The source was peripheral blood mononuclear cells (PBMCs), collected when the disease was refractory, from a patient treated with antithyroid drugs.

This chain's CDR3 is CASSYADRDRPLYF. DNA for the CDR3: TGTGCCAGCAGTTACGCGGACCGGGACAGGCCCCTGTACTTC. The chain is built from TRBV6-5 and TRBJ2-7, with 8 bases identical to TRBD1. The V segment lost 2 bases and the J segment 12 bases; nucleotides outside the gene matches: 12. CDR1 is MNHEY, CDR2 SVGAGI, per germline. This CDR3 comprises 14 residues.